These 27 T cell receptor beta chains were sequenced from one sample in a study of graft-versus-host responses after intestinal transplantation. The data were produced by immunoSEQ multiplex PCR, yet TCRdb's version contains in-frame clones alone and is incomplete. The sample yields about 91,000 clones, around 93% seen once. These receptors have no known antigen. This specimen consisted of unstimulated CD4+ T cells sorted from spleen or lymph node cells, obtained before transplant. The receptors originated from a human donor who was the organ donor for an intestinal transplant.

In regard to this clone: Different DNA sequences within this sample yield the same CDR3. The CDR3 here is CASSTGTGGSGYF. As DNA, the CDR3 is TGTGCCAGCAGCACCGGGACAGGGGGCTCGGGGTACTTC. V is TRBV5-6 and J is TRBJ2-5; the match to TRBD1 covers 12 bases. V shed 4 bases, J shed 13 bases, and the junction held 8 bases outside the gene matches. The CDR3 contains 13 residues. CDR1 and CDR2 from the germline V gene are SGHDT and YYEEEE.

The V gene is TRBV7-6, the J gene TRBJ2-1; perhaps TRBD2 as D (6 bases). Trimming shortened V by 4 bases and J by 7 bases, and 20 bases separated the two germline ends. Germline assignment: CDR1 SGHVS and CDR2 FNYEAQ. The CDR3 spans 16 residues. The DNA for the CDR3 is TGTGCCAGCAGCTGGGGACTTGGCCTTTTACGGAATGAGCAGTTCTTC. This sequence encodes CASSWGLGLLRNEQFF. The full variable domain, rest sourced from reference TRBV7-6 and TRBJ2-1, is GAGVSQSPRYKVTKRGQDVALRCDPISGHVSLYWYRQALGQGPEFLTYFNYEAQQDKSGLPNDRFSAERPEGSISTLTIQRTEQRDSAMYRCASSWGLGLLRNEQFFGPGTRLTVL.

Written as DNA, the CDR3 is TGCGCCAGCAGCTTGTGGTCTAGCGGAGACGAGCAGTACTTC. Its translation is CASSLWSSGDEQYF. The rearrangement joins TRBV5-1 to TRBJ2-7; 7 bases match TRBD2. The length of the CDR3 is 14 residues. Germline-derived CDR1 and CDR2 are SGHRS and YFSETQ. The V segment lost 1 base and the J segment 5 bases; nucleotides outside the gene matches: 6.

The V gene is TRBV7-6, the J gene TRBJ2-3; maybe TRBD2 (6 bases). Germline V gives CDR1 SGHVS, CDR2 FNYEAQ. The ends were cut back, 2 bases at V and 5 bases at J, with 23 bases in the middle. The CDR3 contains 18 residues. The CDR3 sequence: CASSLFLSRELYIDTQYF. CDR3 nucleotides: TGTGCCAGCAGCTTATTCCTAAGCCGGGAGCTCTACATAGATACGCAGTATTTT.

V and J are TRBV2 and TRBJ2-2; D is undetermined. This CDR3 comprises 16 residues. Germline V gene lookup returns CDR1 SNHLY and CDR2 FYNNEI. Deletions cut 11 bases from V and 5 bases from J, with 24 bases between. The CDR3 nucleotides read TGTGCCGTTCTCCAGCAGAATTATGCGGCAACCGGGGAGCTGTTTTTT. Translating gives CAVLQQNYAATGELFF.

The chain recombines TRBV19 with TRBJ2-2; 15 bases agree with TRBD2. Trimming at V came to 6 bases and at J to 5 bases, leaving 4 bases not matched to a gene. The CDR3 spans 16 residues. Germline assignment: CDR1 LNHDA and CDR2 SQIVND (reference sequence). CDR3 coding DNA: TGTGCCAGTAGATGGACTAGCGGGAGGGGTACCGGGGAGCTGTTTTTT. As protein: CASRWTSGRGTGELFF.

The sample holds one count of this clone. This chain connects TRBV5-5 to TRBJ1-2, with TRBD1 identical over 8 bases. This CDR3 has 14 amino acids. The V gene's germline CDR1 is SGHKS and CDR2 YYEKEE (reference sequence). Unmatched junction bases numbered 5, after V lost 4 bases and J lost 3 bases. In nucleotides, the CDR3 is TGTGCCAGCAGCCCGACACAGGGGGACTATGGCTACACCTTC. The encoded protein is CASSPTQGDYGYTF. The variable domain in full, with the rest retrieved from reference TRBV5-5 and TRBJ1-2, is DAGVTQSPTHLIKTRGQQVTLRCSPISGHKSVSWYQQVLGQGPQFIFQYYEKEERGRGNFPDRFSARQFPNYSSELNVNALLLGDSALYLCASSPTQGDYGYTFGSGTRLTVV.

This chain connects TRBV6-1 to TRBJ1-2, with D tentatively TRBD1 (6 bases). CDR3 length: 14 residues. V was cut by 3 bases and J by 4 bases, with 12 bases left in between. Germline V gene data show CDR1 as MNHNS and CDR2 as SASEGT. The CDR3 DNA is TGTGCCAGCAGTGACCCACAGGGCCTCTATGGCTACACCTTC. It is translated as CASSDPQGLYGYTF.

This chain joins TRBV2 and TRBJ2-1; TRBD2 matches 8 bases. Germline V CDR1 and CDR2: SNHLY, FYNNEI. The J segment lost 3 bases and the V segment lost 5 bases, leaving 9 bases of the junction unmatched. This CDR3 is built from 16 residues. The chain's CDR3 is CASSITGGTIYNEQFF. The CDR3 DNA reads TGTGCCAGCAGTATTACGGGGGGGACCATCTACAATGAGCAGTTCTTC.

The genes are TRBV7-9 and TRBJ1-6; D perhaps matches TRBD1 (5 bases). The germline CDR1 and CDR2 sequences are SEHNR and FQNEAQ (reference sequence). V lost 3 bases and J 7 bases, leaving 16 bases between the germline ends. The CDR3 is made up of 16 amino acids. The CDR3 DNA is TGTGCCAGCAGCTTGGGGAGGTGGGGGGTGAATTCACCCCTCCACTTT. Amino acids: CASSLGRWGVNSPLHF.

The V call is TRBV4-1, the J call TRBJ2-5, with TRBD1 identical over 11 bases. The V gene's germline CDR1 is MGHRA and CDR2 YSYEKL. The CDR3 is made up of 16 amino acids. Unmatched junction bases numbered 7, after V lost 3 bases and J lost 4 bases. CDR3 loop: CASSHRGTGGGETQYF. The CDR3 coding sequence is TGCGCCAGCAGCCATAGGGGGACAGGGGGAGGAGAGACCCAGTACTTC.

J is TRBJ1-1 and V is TRBV29-1; TRBD1 matches at 9 bases. The trim removed 1 base at V and 5 bases at J, leaving 2 bases unmatched. The germline CDR1 and CDR2 sequences are SQVTM and ANQGSEA. The CDR3 has 13 amino acids. The CDR3 sequence is CSVEGQGGTEAFF. CDR3 bases: TGCAGCGTTGAAGGACAGGGGGGGACTGAAGCTTTCTTT.

The chain recombines TRBV23-1 with TRBJ1-1; D is unclear. TRBV23-1 is an ORF, with its function uncertain. Trimming stripped 2 bases from V and 4 bases from J, with 11 bases between. The CDR3 spans 14 residues. CDR3 residues: CASSQEERATEAFF. The DNA of the CDR3 is TGCGCCAGCAGTCAAGAGGAGAGGGCCACTGAAGCTTTCTTT.

The CDR3 spells CASSSAPVGGRNNEQFF. The CDR3 nucleotides read TGTGCCAGCAGTTCCGCCCCGGTGGGGGGGCGAAACAATGAGCAGTTCTTC. The rearrangement uses TRBV11-2 and TRBJ2-1; tentatively, D is TRBD2 (7 bases). The CDR3 is 17 amino acids. Germline CDR1 SGHAT, CDR2 FQNNGV. V lost 6 bases to trimming and J lost 5 bases, with 23 bases between them.

The chain links TRBV6-6 to TRBJ2-1; 10 bases line up with TRBD2. The CDR3 covers 16 residues. Germline V lookup: CDR1 MNHNY, CDR2 SVGAGI (reference sequence). Trimming removed 0 bases from V and 4 bases from J; junction bases left unmatched: 3. The CDR3 sequence is CASSYSAGGSYNEQFF. CDR3 DNA: TGTGCCAGCAGTTACTCAGCGGGAGGGAGTTACAATGAGCAGTTCTTC.

This chain connects TRBV28 to TRBJ2-1, with 10 bases aligning to TRBD2. CDR1 and CDR2 (germline): MDHEN, SYDVKM. The junction had 7 bases not matched to a gene; V was cut back by 8 bases and J by 3 bases. The CDR3 spans 15 residues. This CDR3 reads CASLSGGAHYNEQFF. Here the CDR3 DNA reads TGTGCCAGCTTGAGCGGGGGGGCCCACTACAATGAGCAGTTCTTC.

V and J are TRBV6-5 and TRBJ1-2; 9 positions agree with TRBD1. CDR1 is MNHEY, CDR2 SVGAGI, per germline. J lost 10 bases, V lost 6 bases, and 12 bases had no gene match. The CDR3 contains 14 residues. The CDR3 loop reads CASRNSRDREAYTF. The CDR3 region has the DNA TGTGCCAGCAGAAACTCTCGGGACAGGGAGGCCTACACCTTC.

V gene TRBV25-1 combines with J gene TRBJ2-1; 9 bases fit TRBD1. With V trimmed by 4 bases and J by 8 bases, 9 bases remained unmatched. The CDR3 consists of 15 residues. Germline V gene data show CDR1 as MGHDK and CDR2 as SYGVNS. Here the CDR3 reads CASSATGTGSHEQFF. Here the CDR3 DNA reads TGTGCCAGCAGTGCGACCGGGACAGGGTCCCATGAGCAGTTCTTC.

This clone came up once. CDR3 nucleotides: TGCAGTGCTCACGCTTGGGGCGGCTACACCTTC. Its protein product is CSAHAWGGYTF. The chain combines TRBV20-1 with TRBJ1-2, with a weak D call TRBD1 (5 bases). Germline lookup yields CDR1 DFQATT and CDR2 SNEGSKA (reference sequence). Trimming cost V 5 bases and J 8 bases, with 12 bases left between them. This CDR3 is 11 amino acids long.

This CDR3 is CASPPPTPATGFTEAFF. The CDR3 region has the DNA TGTGCCAGCCCCCCTCCGACACCCGCAACAGGGTTCACTGAAGCTTTCTTT. The V and J genes are TRBV28 and TRBJ1-1; D may be TRBD1 (6 bases). The V gene's germline CDR1 is MDHEN and CDR2 SYDVKM. The CDR3 totals 17 residues. V was shortened by 8 bases and J by 4 bases, with 26 bases between the two germline ends. Full variable domain (missing parts from reference TRBV28 and TRBJ1-1): DVKVTQSSRYLVKRTGEKVFLECVQDMDHENMFWYRQDPGLGLRLIYFSYDVKMKEKGDIPEGYSVSREKKERFSLILESASTNQTSMYLCASPPPTPATGFTEAFFGQGTRLTVV.

V is TRBV27 and J is TRBJ1-2, with D hard to call. CDR1 is MNHEY, CDR2 SMNVEV, per germline (reference sequence). V was shortened by 6 bases and J by 6 bases, with 32 bases between the two germline ends. The length of the CDR3 is 19 residues. CDR3 coding DNA: TGTGCCAGCAGCCCTCGATCGGCCGCGACAAGTCGGCCGAACAATGGCTACACCTTC. It translates to CASSPRSAATSRPNNGYTF.

The CDR3 nucleotides are TGTGCCTGGAGTGTACTGGCAGGGGGTCTGTCCGGGGAGCTGTTTTTT. Its translation is CAWSVLAGGLSGELFF. The chain carries TRBV30 and TRBJ2-2; TRBD1 matches 7 bases. V shed 0 bases, J shed 6 bases, and the junction held 10 bases outside the gene matches. This CDR3 is built from 16 residues. The germline V gene encodes CDR1 GTSNPN and CDR2 SVGIG (reference sequence).

J is TRBJ1-2 and V is TRBV6-4; TRBD1 aligns across 8 bases. V dropped 4 bases and J dropped 1; count of bases not matched to a gene: 5. The CDR3 has 15 amino acids. Germline-derived CDR1 and CDR2 are MRHNA and SNTAGT. CDR3 DNA sequence: TGTGCCAGCAGTGCATACAGGGGGGTTAACTATGGCTACACCTTC. Its translation is CASSAYRGVNYGYTF.

This chain uses TRBV5-4 with TRBJ1-5, with D possibly being TRBD1 (5 bases). Germline assignment: CDR1 SGHNT and CDR2 YYREEE (reference sequence). The CDR3 covers 15 residues. V was clipped by 0 bases and J by 3 bases, with 10 bases between them. The CDR3 sequence is CASSLVPGPNQPQHF. In DNA form, the CDR3 reads TGTGCCAGCAGCTTGGTTCCAGGGCCCAATCAGCCCCAGCATTTT.

The V gene is TRBV19, the J gene TRBJ2-6; TRBD2 matches at 13 bases. The trim removed 4 bases at V and 0 bases at J, leaving 0 bases unmatched. CDR1 is LNHDA, CDR2 SQIVND, per germline (reference sequence). The CDR3 has 17 residues. Here the CDR3 reads CASSRTSGSSGANVLTF. The CDR3 nucleotides are TGTGCCAGTAGTAGGACTAGCGGGAGCTCTGGGGCCAACGTCCTGACTTTC.

The V gene is TRBV4-1, the J gene TRBJ2-1; 8 bases fit TRBD2. V shed 4 bases and J 4 bases; nucleotides not matched to a gene: 9. The CDR3 runs 16 residues. Germline V gene data show CDR1 as MGHRA and CDR2 as YSYEKL. CDR3 sequence: CASSLKRAGEYNEQFF. In nucleotides, the CDR3 is TGCGCCAGCAGCCTCAAGAGAGCGGGGGAGTACAATGAGCAGTTCTTC.

The chain is built from TRBV7-9 and TRBJ2-7; TRBD2 matches at 8 bases. The CDR3 loop spans 15 amino acids. J gave up 1 base and V 7 bases, and 9 bases lay outside the gene matches. Germline CDR1 is SEHNR and CDR2 is FQNEAQ (reference sequence). The CDR3 reads CASTTGTSRSYEQYF. As DNA, the CDR3 is TGTGCCAGCACTACCGGGACTAGTCGTTCCTACGAGCAGTACTTC.